Presented here are 17 T cell receptor beta chains from one specimen sequenced in a study of cytomegalovirus exposure and HLA in healthy donors. Both 60 Vbeta primers and 13 Jbeta primers went into the PCR. TCRdb's table, derived via immunoSEQ multiplex PCR, lists solely in-frame clones and lacks some. The data hold some 130,000 clones, with 75% to 85% observed a single time. The sample taken for sequencing was PBMCs. All receptors come from a middle-aged man in good health and CMV-seronegative.

The CDR3 reads CASSPGHNTDTQYF. CDR3 in DNA: TGTGCCAGCTCACCGGGGCATAACACAGATACGCAGTATTTT. The V gene is TRBV18, the J gene TRBJ2-3, with a tentative D call TRBD1 (5 bases). This CDR3 comprises 14 residues. The ends were cut back, 3 bases at V and 2 bases at J, with 9 bases in the middle. The V gene's germline CDR1 is KGHSH and CDR2 LQKENI.

The chain employs TRBV30 and TRBJ1-1; no clear D. V was pared by 2 bases and J by 7 bases, with 20 bases between. CDR1 and CDR2 (germline): GTSNPN, SVGIG (reference sequence). This CDR3 has 15 residues. CDR3 bases: TGTGCCTGGAGTAACGGGGAACCTGGGTCAGATGAAGCTTTCTTT. Its protein is CAWSNGEPGSDEAFF.

The chain recombines TRBV7-9 with TRBJ2-3; TRBD1 is a possible D gene (6 bases). V lost 5 bases, J lost 2 bases, and 17 bases lay in between. Germline V gene data show CDR1 as SEHNR and CDR2 as FQNEAQ (reference sequence). This CDR3 spans 16 amino acids. The CDR3 bases are TGTGCCAGCAGCCCAACCGGACAGCAGGTCACAGATACGCAGTATTTT. Amino acids: CASSPTGQQVTDTQYF.

The J gene is TRBJ1-5, the V gene TRBV18; D remains ambiguous. V lost 5 bases and J lost 12, with 14 bases in between. From germline, CDR1 is KGHSH and CDR2 LQKENI. The CDR3 runs to 12 residues. CDR3 sequence (DNA): TGTGCCAGCTCATCCAACGTAGAGGGCCAGCATTTT. Translation gives CASSSNVEGQHF.

The CDR3 bases are TGTGCCAGCACCCCTCAGGGCAGGGACACAGATACGCAGTATTTT. Its translation is CASTPQGRDTDTQYF. The V and J genes are TRBV28 and TRBJ2-3; TRBD1 is a possible D gene (5 bases). Trimming took 7 bases from V and 2 from J, leaving 16 bases between them. CDR3 length equals 15 residues. Germline loops: CDR1 MDHEN, CDR2 SYDVKM.

The V call is TRBV28, the J call TRBJ2-7, with 7 bases matching TRBD1. This CDR3 contains 12 residues. With 8 bases clipped from V and 3 bases from J, the junction kept 4 bases outside the gene matches. CDR1 and CDR2 from the germline V gene are MDHEN and SYDVKM. The CDR3 nucleotides read TGTGCCAGCTGGGACAGCCACTACGAGCAGTACTTC. It yields the protein CASWDSHYEQYF.

J is TRBJ2-3 and V is TRBV2, with TRBD2 matching over 11 bases. Germline trimming cut 9 bases from V and 1 base from J; bases unmatched to any gene: 6. This CDR3 contains 15 residues. From germline, CDR1 is SNHLY and CDR2 FYNNEI. CDR3 sequence reads: CASAKGLAGTDTQYF. CDR3 bases: TGTGCCAGTGCTAAGGGACTAGCGGGCACAGATACGCAGTATTTT.

This clone showed up just a few times. At the DNA level, this CDR3 is encoded by other sequences in the same sample as well. The V and J genes are TRBV18 and TRBJ2-7; 7 nucleotides align to TRBD1. The CDR3 runs to 13 residues. The junction had 0 bases not matched to a gene; V was cut back by 3 bases and J by 1 base. Germline lookup yields CDR1 KGHSH and CDR2 LQKENI. In DNA, the CDR3 is TGTGCCAGCTCACCGGGACAGTCCTACGAGCAGTACTTC. Its protein product is CASSPGQSYEQYF.

The V and J genes are TRBV11-3 and TRBJ1-2; 8 nucleotides align to TRBD1. CDR3 size: 15 residues. With 3 bases clipped from V and 3 bases from J, the junction kept 6 bases outside the gene matches. In germline, CDR1 is SGHNT, CDR2 YENEEA. Here the CDR3 DNA reads TGTGCCAGCAGCTTCACACAGGGGGTTCACTATGGCTACACCTTC. Translated: CASSFTQGVHYGYTF. Combining the CDR3 with reference TRBV11-3 and TRBJ1-2 gives the whole variable domain EAGVVQSPRYKIIEKKQPVAFWCNPISGHNTLYWYLQNLGQGPELLIRYENEEAVDDSQLPKDRFSAERLKGVDSTLKIQPAELGDSAVYLCASSFTQGVHYGYTFGSGTRLTVV.

This clone appeared a single time. V is TRBV18 and J is TRBJ2-6; 9 bases map to TRBD1. The CDR3 is 17 amino acids. Germline V lookup: CDR1 KGHSH, CDR2 LQKENI. Trimming took 5 bases from V and 0 from J; bases not matched to a gene: 5. The CDR3 here is CASSSGQGNSGANVLTF. The CDR3 DNA sequence: TGTGCCAGCTCATCGGGACAGGGAAACTCTGGGGCCAACGTCCTGACTTTC.

This rearrangement joins TRBV19 to TRBJ1-1, with D unclear. Germline-derived CDR1 and CDR2 are LNHDA and SQIVND (reference sequence). Trimming removed 8 bases at V and 1 base at J, with 8 bases between. The CDR3 totals 12 residues. DNA of the CDR3: TGTGCCAGTCAGCGAAGGAACACTGAAGCTTTCTTT. This sequence encodes CASQRRNTEAFF.

The V and J genes are TRBV4-1 and TRBJ2-1; TRBD2 aligns across 8 bases. The CDR3 runs 16 residues. V was pared by 5 bases and J by 9 bases, with 15 bases of the junction left unmatched. CDR1 is MGHRA and CDR2 is YSYEKL in the germline V gene. The CDR3 is CASSFQAGTRVLEQFF. In DNA form, the CDR3 reads TGCGCCAGCAGCTTCCAGGCCGGGACTAGGGTGCTTGAGCAGTTCTTC.

This chain connects TRBV5-1 to TRBJ1-6, with 10 bases aligning to TRBD1. Germline CDR1 is SGHRS and CDR2 is YFSETQ. The CDR3 sequence is 14 residues long. Unmatched junction bases numbered 5, after V lost 4 bases and J lost 10 bases. CDR3 nucleotide sequence: TGCGCCAGCAGCCCCGGACAGGGGGGATCACCCCTCCACTTT. Protein product: CASSPGQGGSPLHF.

The gene calls are TRBV15 and TRBJ2-7, with a possible D match to TRBD1 (6 bases). CDR3 length: 15 residues. V lost 4 bases to trimming and J lost 4 bases, with 17 bases between them. Per germline, CDR1 LNHNV and CDR2 YYDKDF (reference sequence). DNA for the CDR3: TGTGCCACCAGCACTGATTCCGGGACAATGTACGAGCAGTACTTC. Its translation is CATSTDSGTMYEQYF.

The chain carries TRBV10-2 and TRBJ1-5; 7 bases match TRBD1. Unmatched junction bases numbered 5, after V lost 6 bases and J lost 0 bases. Germline values: CDR1 WSHSY, CDR2 SAAADI. The CDR3 is 15 amino acids. CDR3 nucleotide sequence: TGCGCCAGCAGCCTACAGGGGAATAGCAATCAGCCCCAGCATTTT. It translates to CASSLQGNSNQPQHF.

The chain is built from TRBV5-1 and TRBJ2-2; D is possibly TRBD2 (5 bases). The CDR3 is made up of 15 amino acids. The germline V and J ends were trimmed by 0 bases and 7 bases, with 13 bases remaining between them. Germline V gene data show CDR1 as SGHRS and CDR2 as YFSETQ. CDR3 in DNA: TGCGCCAGCAGCTTGGTGGGGAGCTCTTTCGGGGAGCTGTTTTTT. As protein: CASSLVGSSFGELFF.

This chain joins TRBV30 and TRBJ1-1; D call uncertain. V lost 2 bases to trimming and J lost 1 base, with 11 bases between them. CDR1 GTSNPN and CDR2 SVGIG come from the germline V gene (reference sequence). The CDR3 spans 14 residues. The CDR3 region is CAWSRYTANTEAFF. The CDR3, as DNA: TGTGCCTGGAGTCGTTATACAGCGAACACTGAAGCTTTCTTT.